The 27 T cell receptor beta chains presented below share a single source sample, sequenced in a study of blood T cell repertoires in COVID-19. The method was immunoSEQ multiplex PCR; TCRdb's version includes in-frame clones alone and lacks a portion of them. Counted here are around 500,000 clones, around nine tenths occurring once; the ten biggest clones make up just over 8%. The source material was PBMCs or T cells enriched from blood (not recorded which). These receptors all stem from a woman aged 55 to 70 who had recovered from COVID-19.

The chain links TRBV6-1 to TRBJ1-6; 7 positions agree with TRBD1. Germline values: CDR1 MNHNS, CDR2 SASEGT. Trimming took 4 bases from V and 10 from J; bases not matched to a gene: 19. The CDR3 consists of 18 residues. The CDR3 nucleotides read TGTGCCAGCAGTGGGGGAGACCTGACAGGGTTTACCGGATCACCCCTCCACTTT. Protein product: CASSGGDLTGFTGSPLHF.

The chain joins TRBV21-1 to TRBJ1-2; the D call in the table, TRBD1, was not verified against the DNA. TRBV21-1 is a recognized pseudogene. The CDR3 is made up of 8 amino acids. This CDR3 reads CARDTRTF. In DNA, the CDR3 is TGTGCCAGGGACACAAGGACCTTC.

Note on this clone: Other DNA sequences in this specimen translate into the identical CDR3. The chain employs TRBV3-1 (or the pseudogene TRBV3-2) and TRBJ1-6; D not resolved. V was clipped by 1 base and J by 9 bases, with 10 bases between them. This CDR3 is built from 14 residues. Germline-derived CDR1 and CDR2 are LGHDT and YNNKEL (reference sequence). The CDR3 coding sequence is TGTGCCAGCAGCCAAGTCGGCGGAATTTCACCCCTCCACTTT. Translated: CASSQVGGISPLHF.

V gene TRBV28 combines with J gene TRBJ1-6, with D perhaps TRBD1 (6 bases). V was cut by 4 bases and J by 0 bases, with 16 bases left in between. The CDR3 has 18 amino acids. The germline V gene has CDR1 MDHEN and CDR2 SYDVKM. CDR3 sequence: CASSSLDSRSSYNSPLHF. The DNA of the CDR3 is TGTGCCAGCAGTTCTCTGGACAGCAGAAGCTCCTATAATTCACCCCTCCACTTT. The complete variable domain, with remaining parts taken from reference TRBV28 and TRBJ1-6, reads DVKVTQSSRYLVKRTGEKVFLECVQDMDHENMFWYRQDPGLGLRLIYFSYDVKMKEKGDIPEGYSVSREKKERFSLILESASTNQTSMYLCASSSLDSRSSYNSPLHFGNGTRLTVT.

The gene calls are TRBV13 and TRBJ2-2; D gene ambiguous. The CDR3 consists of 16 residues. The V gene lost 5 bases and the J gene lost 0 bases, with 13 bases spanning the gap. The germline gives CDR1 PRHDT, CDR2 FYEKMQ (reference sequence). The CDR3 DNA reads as TGTGCCAGCAGCCCTCAGACAAGCTCGAACACCGGGGAGCTGTTTTTT. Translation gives CASSPQTSSNTGELFF.

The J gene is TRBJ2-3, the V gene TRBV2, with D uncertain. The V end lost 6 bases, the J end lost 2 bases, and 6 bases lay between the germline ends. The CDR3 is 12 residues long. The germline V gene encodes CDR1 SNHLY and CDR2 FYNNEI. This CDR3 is CASRQNTDTQYF. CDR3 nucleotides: TGTGCCAGCAGACAGAACACAGATACGCAGTATTTT.

The CDR3 DNA reads TGCGCCAGCAGTGAGGTTAGGACTAGCGGGGGGGCCGGCCCAGATACGCAGTATTTT. As protein: CASSEVRTSGGAGPDTQYF. The genes are TRBV10-2 and TRBJ2-3; the match to TRBD2 covers 15 bases. V shed 2 bases and J 4 bases; nucleotides not matched to a gene: 10. This CDR3 region has 19 residues. The germline CDR1 and CDR2 sequences are WSHSY and SAAADI.

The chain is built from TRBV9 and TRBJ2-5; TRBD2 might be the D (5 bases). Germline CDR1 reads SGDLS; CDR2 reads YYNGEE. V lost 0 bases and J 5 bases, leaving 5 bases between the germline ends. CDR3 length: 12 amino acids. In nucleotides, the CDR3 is TGTGCCAGCAGCGTAGGAGGGGAGACCCAGTACTTC. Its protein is CASSVGGETQYF.

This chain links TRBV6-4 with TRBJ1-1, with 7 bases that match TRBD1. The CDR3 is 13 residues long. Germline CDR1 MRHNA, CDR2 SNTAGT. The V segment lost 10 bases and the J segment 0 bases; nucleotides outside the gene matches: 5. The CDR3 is CATRQGMNTEAFF. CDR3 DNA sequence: TGTGCCACCCGACAGGGAATGAACACTGAAGCTTTCTTT.

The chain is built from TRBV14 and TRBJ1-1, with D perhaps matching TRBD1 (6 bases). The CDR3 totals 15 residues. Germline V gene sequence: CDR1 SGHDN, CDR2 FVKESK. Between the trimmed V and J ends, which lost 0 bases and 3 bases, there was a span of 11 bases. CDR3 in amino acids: CASSQDGGYYTEAFF. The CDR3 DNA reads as TGTGCCAGCAGCCAAGATGGGGGCTACTACACTGAAGCTTTCTTT.

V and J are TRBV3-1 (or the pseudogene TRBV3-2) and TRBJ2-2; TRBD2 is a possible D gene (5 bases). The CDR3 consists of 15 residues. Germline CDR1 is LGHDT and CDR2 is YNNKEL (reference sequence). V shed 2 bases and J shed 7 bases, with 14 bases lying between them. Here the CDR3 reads CASSQRLAVGGELFF. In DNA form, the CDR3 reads TGTGCCAGCAGCCAACGGCTAGCTGTAGGCGGGGAGCTGTTTTTT.

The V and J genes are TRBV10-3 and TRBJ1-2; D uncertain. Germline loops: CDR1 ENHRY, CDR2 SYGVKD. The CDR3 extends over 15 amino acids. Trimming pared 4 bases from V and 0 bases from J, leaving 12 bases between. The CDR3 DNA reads TGTGCCATCAGTGGGAACGTCGGAGCTAACTATGGCTACACCTTC. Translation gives CAISGNVGANYGYTF.

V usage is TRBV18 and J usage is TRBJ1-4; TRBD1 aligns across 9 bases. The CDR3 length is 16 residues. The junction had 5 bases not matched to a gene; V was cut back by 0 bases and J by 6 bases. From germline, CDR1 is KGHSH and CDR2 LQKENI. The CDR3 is CASSPPGTGRDEKLFF. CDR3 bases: TGTGCCAGCTCACCACCCGGGACAGGGCGCGATGAAAAACTGTTTTTT.

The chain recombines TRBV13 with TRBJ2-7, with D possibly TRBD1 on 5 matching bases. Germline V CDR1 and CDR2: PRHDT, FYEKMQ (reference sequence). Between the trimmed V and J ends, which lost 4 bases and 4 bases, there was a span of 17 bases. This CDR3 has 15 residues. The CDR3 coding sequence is TGTGCCAGCAGCTGGACATTAGGGCAGCGATACGAGCAGTACTTC. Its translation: CASSWTLGQRYEQYF.

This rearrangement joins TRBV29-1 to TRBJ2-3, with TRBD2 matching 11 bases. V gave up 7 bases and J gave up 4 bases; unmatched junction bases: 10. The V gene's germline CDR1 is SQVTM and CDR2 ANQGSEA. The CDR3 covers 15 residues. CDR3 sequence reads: CSGDHSGGGPDTQYF. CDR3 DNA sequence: TGCAGCGGAGATCATAGCGGGGGGGGACCAGATACGCAGTATTTT.

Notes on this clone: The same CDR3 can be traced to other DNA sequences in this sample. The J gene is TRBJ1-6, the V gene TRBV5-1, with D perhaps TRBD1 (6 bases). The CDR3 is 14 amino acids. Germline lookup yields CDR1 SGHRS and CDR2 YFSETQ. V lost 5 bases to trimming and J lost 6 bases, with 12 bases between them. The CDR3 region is CASSPGQPNSPLHF. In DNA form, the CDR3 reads TGCGCCAGCAGTCCCGGACAGCCTAATTCACCCCTCCACTTT.

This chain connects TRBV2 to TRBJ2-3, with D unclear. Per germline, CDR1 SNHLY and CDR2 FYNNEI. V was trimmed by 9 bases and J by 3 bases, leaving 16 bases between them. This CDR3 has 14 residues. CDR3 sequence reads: CASFRPFGTDTQYF. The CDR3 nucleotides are TGTGCCAGTTTCAGGCCGTTTGGGACAGATACGCAGTATTTT.

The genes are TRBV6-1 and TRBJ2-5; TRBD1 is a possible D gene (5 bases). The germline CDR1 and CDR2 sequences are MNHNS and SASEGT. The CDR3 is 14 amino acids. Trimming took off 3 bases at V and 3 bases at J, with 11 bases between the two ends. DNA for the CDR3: TGTGCCAGCAGTGATTGGCGCAGGGAAGAGACCCAGTACTTC. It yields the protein CASSDWRREETQYF.

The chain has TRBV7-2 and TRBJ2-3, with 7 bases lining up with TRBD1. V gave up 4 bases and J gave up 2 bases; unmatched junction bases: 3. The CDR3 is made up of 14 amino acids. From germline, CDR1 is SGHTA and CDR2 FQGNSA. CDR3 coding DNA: TGTGCCAGCAGCTCGACAGGGTTCACAGATACGCAGTATTTT. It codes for CASSSTGFTDTQYF.

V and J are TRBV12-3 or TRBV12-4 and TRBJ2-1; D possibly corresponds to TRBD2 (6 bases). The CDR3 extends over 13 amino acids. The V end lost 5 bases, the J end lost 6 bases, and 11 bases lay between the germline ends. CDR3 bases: TGTGCCAGCAGTGGGACTGGCCTCAATGAGCAGTTCTTC. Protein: CASSGTGLNEQFF.

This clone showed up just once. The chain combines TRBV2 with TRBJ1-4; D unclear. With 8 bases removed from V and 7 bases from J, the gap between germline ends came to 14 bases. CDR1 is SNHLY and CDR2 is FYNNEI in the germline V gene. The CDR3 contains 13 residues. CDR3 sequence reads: CASLRARGEKLFF. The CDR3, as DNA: TGTGCCAGCCTGAGGGCCCGGGGTGAAAAACTGTTTTTT.

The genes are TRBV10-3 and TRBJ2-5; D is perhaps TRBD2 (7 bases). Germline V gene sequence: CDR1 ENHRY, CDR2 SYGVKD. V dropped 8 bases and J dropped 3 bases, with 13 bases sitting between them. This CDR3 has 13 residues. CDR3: CAIGTGGKETQYF. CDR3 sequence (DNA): TGTGCCATCGGAACGGGGGGCAAAGAGACCCAGTACTTC.

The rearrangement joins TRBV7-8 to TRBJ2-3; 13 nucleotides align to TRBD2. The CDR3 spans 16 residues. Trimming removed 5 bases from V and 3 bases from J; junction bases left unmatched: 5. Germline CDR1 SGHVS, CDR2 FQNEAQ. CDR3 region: CASSDRLAGGTDTQYF. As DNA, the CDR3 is TGTGCCAGCAGCGACAGACTAGCGGGGGGAACAGATACGCAGTATTTT.

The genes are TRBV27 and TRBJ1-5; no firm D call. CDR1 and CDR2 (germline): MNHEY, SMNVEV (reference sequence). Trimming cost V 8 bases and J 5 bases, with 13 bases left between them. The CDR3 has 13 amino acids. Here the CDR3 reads CASGLINHQPQHF. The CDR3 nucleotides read TGTGCCAGCGGACTTATCAACCATCAGCCCCAGCATTTT.

The CDR3 reads CASSFGTSGYNEQFF. The CDR3 bases are TGCGCCAGCAGCTTTGGGACTAGCGGCTACAATGAGCAGTTCTTC. This chain uses TRBV5-1 with TRBJ2-1, with TRBD2 identical over 11 bases. V shed 2 bases, J shed 3 bases, and the junction held 1 base outside the gene matches. CDR1 is SGHRS and CDR2 is YFSETQ in the germline V gene. This CDR3 has 15 residues.

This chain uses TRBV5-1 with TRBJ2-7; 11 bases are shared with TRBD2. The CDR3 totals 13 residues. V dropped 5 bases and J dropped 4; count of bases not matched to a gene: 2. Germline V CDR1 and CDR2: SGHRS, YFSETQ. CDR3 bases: TGCGCCAGCAGGGCTAGCGGGGGGTACGAGCAGTACTTC. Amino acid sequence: CASRASGGYEQYF.

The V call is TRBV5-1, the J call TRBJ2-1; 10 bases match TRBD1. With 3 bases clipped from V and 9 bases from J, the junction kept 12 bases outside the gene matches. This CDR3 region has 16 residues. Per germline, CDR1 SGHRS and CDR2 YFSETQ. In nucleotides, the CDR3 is TGCGCCAGCAGCTGGGTGGGGACTCGGACAGGGGGTGAGCAGTTCTTC. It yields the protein CASSWVGTRTGGEQFF.